This T cell receptor beta chain is from a study of OX40 agonist ivuxolimab in advanced cancers. Across the study: The dose-escalation cohort was just under 85% male, with a mean age of around 60 years, ranging about 23 to 79.

Study-wide findings and caveats: Among the lowest peripheral clonal expansion occurred in 0.1-3.0 mg/kg partial responders.

Concerning this clone: Its antigen remains unknown.

Collection of blood occurred at baseline, at cycle 4 day 1, and at cycle 7 day 1. Only in-frame clones appear in the TCRdb table, and some are missing; sequencing was by immunoSEQ multiplex PCR. This table holds more than 45,000 clones, about nine tenths found once. This CDR3 is 16 amino acids long. Germline V lookup: CDR1 SNHLY, CDR2 FYNNEI. Trimming cost V 10 bases and J 7 bases, with 26 bases left between them. This TCR derives from an adult with an advanced solid tumor such as melanoma, head and neck, liver or kidney cancer. The specimen was CD4+ or CD8+ T cells sorted from blood, collected in a trial of the OX40 agonist ivuxolimab. The rearrangement joins TRBV2 to TRBJ2-1; D tentatively reads TRBD1 or TRBD2 (5 bases each). The CDR3 reads CATTNFGTAGLNEQFF. The CDR3 DNA sequence: TGTGCCACCACCAACTTTGGGACGGCTGGACTTAATGAGCAGTTCTTC.